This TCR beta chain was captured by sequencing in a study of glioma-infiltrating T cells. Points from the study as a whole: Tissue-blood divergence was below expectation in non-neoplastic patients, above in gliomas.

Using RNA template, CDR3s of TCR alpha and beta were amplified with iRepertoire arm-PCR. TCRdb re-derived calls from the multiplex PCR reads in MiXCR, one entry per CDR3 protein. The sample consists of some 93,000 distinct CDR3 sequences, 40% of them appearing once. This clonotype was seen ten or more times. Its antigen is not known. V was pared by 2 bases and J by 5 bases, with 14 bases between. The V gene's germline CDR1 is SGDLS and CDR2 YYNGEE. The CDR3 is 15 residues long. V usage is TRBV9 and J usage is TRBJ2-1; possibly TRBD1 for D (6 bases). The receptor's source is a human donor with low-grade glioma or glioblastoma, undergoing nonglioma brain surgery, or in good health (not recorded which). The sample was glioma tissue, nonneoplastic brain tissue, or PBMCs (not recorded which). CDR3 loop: CASSVAPGGNNEQFF. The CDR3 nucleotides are TGTGCCAGCAGCGTCGCTCCTGGGGGCAACAATGAGCAGTTCTTC.